This T cell receptor (beta chain) was obtained from a study of blood T cell repertoires in COVID-19. The germline gives CDR1 MNHNY, CDR2 SVGAGI (reference sequence). CDR3 length equals 16 residues. V was pared by 2 bases and J by 3 bases, with 6 bases of the junction left unmatched. The authors' processing: The authors estimated nucleated cell counts from reference gene primer amplification. The assay was immunoSEQ multiplex PCR, and TCRdb's table has in-frame clones only and misses some. V, J and clone size reflect that table, while D and trimming were determined from the DNA. The table includes roughly 200,000 clones, 70% to 90% detected once.

This chain joins TRBV6-6 and TRBJ2-3; 9 nucleotides match TRBD2. This TCR derives from a human donor with active or convalescent COVID-19. The donor label of this sample is uncertain. Sequencing input: peripheral blood. DNA for the CDR3: TGTGCCAGCAGTTACATTTGGCGGGGGGGGACAGATACGCAGTATTTT. Translation gives CASSYIWRGGTDTQYF.